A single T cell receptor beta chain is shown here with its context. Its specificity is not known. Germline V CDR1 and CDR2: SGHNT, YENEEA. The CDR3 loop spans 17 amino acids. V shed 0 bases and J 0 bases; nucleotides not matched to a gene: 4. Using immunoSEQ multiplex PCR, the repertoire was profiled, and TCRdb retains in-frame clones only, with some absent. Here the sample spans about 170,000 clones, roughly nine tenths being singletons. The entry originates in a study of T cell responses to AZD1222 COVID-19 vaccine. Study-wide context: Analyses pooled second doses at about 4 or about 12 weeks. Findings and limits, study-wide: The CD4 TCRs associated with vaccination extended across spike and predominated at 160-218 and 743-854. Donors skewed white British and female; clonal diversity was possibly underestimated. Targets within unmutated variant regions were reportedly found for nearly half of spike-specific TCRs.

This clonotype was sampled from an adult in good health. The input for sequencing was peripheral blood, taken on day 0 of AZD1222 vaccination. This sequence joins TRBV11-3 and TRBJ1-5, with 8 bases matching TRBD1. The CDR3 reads CASSLEGQALSNQPQHF. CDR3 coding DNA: TGTGCCAGCAGCTTAGAGGGACAGGCGCTTAGCAATCAGCCCCAGCATTTT. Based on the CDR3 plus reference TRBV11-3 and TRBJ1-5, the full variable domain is EAGVVQSPRYKIIEKKQPVAFWCNPISGHNTLYWYLQNLGQGPELLIRYENEEAVDDSQLPKDRFSAERLKGVDSTLKIQPAELGDSAVYLCASSLEGQALSNQPQHFGDGTRLSIL.